The text below deals with one T cell receptor (beta chain). Its antigen is unknown. This sample was included in a study of cytomegalovirus exposure and HLA in healthy donors. Study details: T cells numbering some 170 million yielded approximately 120 million unique TCR beta sequences in an earlier analysis. Overall study results and limits: The authors enumerated around 150 TCR beta chains as linked to cytomegalovirus.

Germline V gene sequence: CDR1 SNHLY, CDR2 FYNNEI. The CDR3 covers 15 residues. V shed 1 base, J shed 6 bases, and the junction held 5 bases outside the gene matches. A multiplex PCR was run with 60 Vbeta primers and 13 Jbeta primers. Clones were read by immunoSEQ multiplex PCR, and TCRdb kept only the in-frame ones, dropping some. The sample contains under 200,000 clones, about 80% of which appear only once. The chain couples TRBV2 to TRBJ2-1; 8 bases map to TRBD2. The sequenced material came from PBMCs. This TCR was sampled from a woman in her twenties or thirties in good health and CMV-seropositive. CDR3 in DNA: TGTGCCAGCAGTGAAGGCCGGGAGGGCATCAATGAGCAGTTCTTC. It codes for CASSEGREGINEQFF.